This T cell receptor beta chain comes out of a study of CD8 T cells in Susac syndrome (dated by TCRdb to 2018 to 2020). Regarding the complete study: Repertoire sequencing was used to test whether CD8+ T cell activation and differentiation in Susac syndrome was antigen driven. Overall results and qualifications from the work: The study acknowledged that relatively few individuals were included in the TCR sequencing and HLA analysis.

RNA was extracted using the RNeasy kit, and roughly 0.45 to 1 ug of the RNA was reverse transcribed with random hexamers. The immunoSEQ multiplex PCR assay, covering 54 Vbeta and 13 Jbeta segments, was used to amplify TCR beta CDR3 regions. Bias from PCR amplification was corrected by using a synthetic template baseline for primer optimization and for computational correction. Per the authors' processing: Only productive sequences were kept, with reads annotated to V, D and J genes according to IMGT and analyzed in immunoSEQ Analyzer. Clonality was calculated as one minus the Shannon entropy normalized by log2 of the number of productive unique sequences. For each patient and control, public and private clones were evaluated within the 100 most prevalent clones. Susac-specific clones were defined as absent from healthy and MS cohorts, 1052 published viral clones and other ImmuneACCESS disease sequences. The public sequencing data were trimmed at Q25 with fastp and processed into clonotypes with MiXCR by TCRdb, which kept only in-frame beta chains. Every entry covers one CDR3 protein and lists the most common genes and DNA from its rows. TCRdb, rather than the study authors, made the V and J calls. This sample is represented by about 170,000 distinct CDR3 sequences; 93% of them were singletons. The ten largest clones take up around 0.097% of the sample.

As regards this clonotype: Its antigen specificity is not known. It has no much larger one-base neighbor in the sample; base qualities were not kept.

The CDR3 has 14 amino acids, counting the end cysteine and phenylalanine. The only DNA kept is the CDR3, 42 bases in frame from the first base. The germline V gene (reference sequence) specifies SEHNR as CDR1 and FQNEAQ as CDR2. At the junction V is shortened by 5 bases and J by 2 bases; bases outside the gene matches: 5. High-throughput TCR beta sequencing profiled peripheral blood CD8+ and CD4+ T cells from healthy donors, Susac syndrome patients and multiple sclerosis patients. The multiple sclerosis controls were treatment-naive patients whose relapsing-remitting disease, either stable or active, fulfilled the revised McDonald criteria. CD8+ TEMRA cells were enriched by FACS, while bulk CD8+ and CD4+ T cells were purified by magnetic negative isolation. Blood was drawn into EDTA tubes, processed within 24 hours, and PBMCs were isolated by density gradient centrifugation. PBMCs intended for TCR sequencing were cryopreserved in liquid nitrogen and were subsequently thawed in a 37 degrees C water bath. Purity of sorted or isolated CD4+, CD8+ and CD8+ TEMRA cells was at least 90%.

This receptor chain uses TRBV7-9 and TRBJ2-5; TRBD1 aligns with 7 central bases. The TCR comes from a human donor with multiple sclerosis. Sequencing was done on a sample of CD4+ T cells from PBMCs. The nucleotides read TGTGCCAGCAGCCAGGGGACAGTACAAGAGACCCAGTACTTC. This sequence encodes CASSQGTVQETQYF.